This entry describes one T cell receptor beta chain. Its antigen is unidentified. The PCR was carried out with 60 Vbeta primers and 13 Jbeta primers. The repertoire was sequenced with immunoSEQ multiplex PCR; TCRdb's copy has only in-frame clones and lacks some. The table lists 150,000 to 200,000 clones, around 82% of them singletons, with under 0.4% in the top ten. Germline CDR1 is SGHDT and CDR2 is YYEEEE. The V end was cut by 0 bases, the J end by 2 bases, with 6 bases between. This CDR3 has 13 residues. The data originate from a study of cytomegalovirus exposure and HLA in healthy donors. The study, taken as a whole, reports: A later analysis reported that several of the most significant clusters appeared to be linked to common viral pathogens, among them Epstein-Barr virus.

The receptor was isolated from a boy aged 2 to 10 in good health and CMV-seronegative. Sequencing used PBMCs. The chain employs TRBV5-6 and TRBJ2-7; D uncertain. The CDR3 nucleotides are TGTGCCAGCAGCTTGGACATTCCCTACGAGCAGTACTTC. Amino acids: CASSLDIPYEQYF. Full variable domain (outside the CDR3, taken from reference TRBV5-6 and TRBJ2-7): DAGVTQSPTHLIKTRGQQVTLRCSPKSGHDTVSWYQQALGQGPQFIFQYYEEEERQRGNFPDRFSGHQFPNYSSELNVNALLLGDSALYLCASSLDIPYEQYFGPGTRLTVT.